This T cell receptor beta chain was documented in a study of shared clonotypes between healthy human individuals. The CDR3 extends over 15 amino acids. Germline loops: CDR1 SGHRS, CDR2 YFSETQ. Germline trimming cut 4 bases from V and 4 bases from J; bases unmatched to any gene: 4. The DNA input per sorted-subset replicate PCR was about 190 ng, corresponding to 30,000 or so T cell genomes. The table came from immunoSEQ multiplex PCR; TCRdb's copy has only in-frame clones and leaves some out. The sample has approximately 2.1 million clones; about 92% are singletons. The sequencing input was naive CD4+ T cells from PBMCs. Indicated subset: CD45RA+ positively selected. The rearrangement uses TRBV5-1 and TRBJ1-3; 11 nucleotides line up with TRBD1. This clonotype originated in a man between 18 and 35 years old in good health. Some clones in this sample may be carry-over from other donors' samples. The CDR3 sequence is CASSEDRGRGNTIYF. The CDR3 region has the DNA TGCGCCAGCAGCGAGGACAGGGGGCGCGGAAACACCATATATTTT. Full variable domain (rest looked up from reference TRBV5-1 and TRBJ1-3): KAGVTQTPRYLIKTRGQQVTLSCSPISGHRSVSWYQQTPGQGLQFLFEYFSETQRNKGNFPGRFSGRQFSNSRSEMNVSTLELGDSALYLCASSEDRGRGNTIYFGEGSWLTVV.